The 9 T cell receptor beta chains below come from one sample, sequenced in a study of T cells in Graves' hyperthyroidism and ophthalmopathy. Using RNA transcripts as the source, TCR beta CDR3 regions were amplified. The TCR CDR3 was amplified in a first-round RT-PCR using the HTBI primer set. TCRdb reprocessed the multiplex PCR reads with MiXCR, giving one entry per CDR3 protein. This sample has approximately 210,000 distinct CDR3 sequences, with 17% found just once. Material: blood. Source of these receptors: a man aged 50-59 years with Graves' hyperthyroidism.

The genes are TRBV28 and TRBJ2-7, with D perhaps TRBD1 or TRBD2 (5 bases each). CDR3 length: 15 residues. The V gene lost 1 base and the J gene lost 9 bases, with 19 bases spanning the gap. Germline V gives CDR1 MDHEN, CDR2 SYDVKM. Here the CDR3 DNA reads TGTGCCAGCAGTTTATTTCGGGGCGTGAGGGGATGGCAGTACTTC. Its translation is CASSLFRGVRGWQYF.

This chain connects TRBV10-3 to TRBJ1-3, with 7 bases lining up with TRBD1. CDR3 length: 12 amino acids. CDR1 is ENHRY, CDR2 SYGVKD, per germline. The V segment lost 2 bases and the J segment 14 bases; nucleotides outside the gene matches: 6. The CDR3 reads CAISEPRDRLYF. In nucleotides, the CDR3 is TGTGCCATCAGTGAGCCCCGGGACAGATTATATTTT.

This clonotype was found a few times. V and J are TRBV7-9 and TRBJ2-3; 11 nucleotides align to TRBD2. The CDR3 is 14 residues long. Trimming removed 5 bases from V and 11 bases from J; junction bases left unmatched: 9. Germline CDR1 is SEHNR and CDR2 is FQNEAQ (reference sequence). CDR3 in DNA: TGTGCCAGCAGCCCTACCCCCACTAGCGGGAGGCAGTATTTT. This encodes CASSPTPTSGRQYF.

This chain links TRBV5-1 with TRBJ1-1; no clear D gene. The germline V gene has CDR1 SGHRS and CDR2 YFSETQ. Trimming left V 4 bases short and J 9 bases short, with 19 bases between. CDR3 size: 14 residues. The CDR3 sequence: CASSIDPGVQKAFF. The CDR3 DNA follows: TGCGCCAGCAGCATCGACCCCGGGGTCCAAAAAGCTTTCTTT. Variable domain in full (rest from reference TRBV5-1 and TRBJ1-1): KAGVTQTPRYLIKTRGQQVTLSCSPISGHRSVSWYQQTPGQGLQFLFEYFSETQRNKGNFPGRFSGRQFSNSRSEMNVSTLELGDSALYLCASSIDPGVQKAFFGQGTRLTVV.

The chain has TRBV14 and TRBJ2-1; 12 bases map to TRBD1. The CDR3 consists of 16 residues. From germline, CDR1 is SGHDN and CDR2 FVKESK. V lost 4 bases, J lost 10 bases, and 11 bases stayed unmatched. The CDR3 DNA sequence: TGTGCCAGCAGCCCCCATCCGGGACAGGGGGCAGGAGAGCAGTTCTTC. Translated: CASSPHPGQGAGEQFF.

This clonotype was observed at least ten times. The chain is built from TRBV3-1 and TRBJ2-7; D is perhaps TRBD2 (6 bases). Trimming removed 4 bases at V and 1 base at J, with 11 bases between. Germline CDR1 and CDR2: LGHDT and YNNKEL (reference sequence). The CDR3 consists of 14 residues. In nucleotides, the CDR3 is TGTGCCAGCAGCCTAAGGGACTCGTCCTACGAGCAGTACTTC. Translated, it gives CASSLRDSSYEQYF.

This clonotype has at least ten counts. The chain uses TRBV6-1 and TRBJ2-1; 9 nucleotides line up with TRBD2. In germline, CDR1 is MNHNS, CDR2 SASEGT. The V segment lost 6 bases and the J segment 4 bases; nucleotides outside the gene matches: 4. The CDR3 contains 14 residues. The CDR3 sequence: CASRGLARYNEQFF. The CDR3 region has the DNA TGTGCCAGCAGAGGACTAGCGAGGTACAATGAGCAGTTCTTC.

In its sample, this clonotype was seen once. The genes are TRBV6-1 and TRBJ2-5; 8 bases are shared with TRBD1. V was clipped by 4 bases and J by 3 bases; unmatched bases: 16. The CDR3 consists of 18 residues. Germline V lookup: CDR1 MNHNS, CDR2 SASEGT. CDR3 region: CASSAPLRTGMEEETQYF. Written as DNA, the CDR3 is TGTGCCAGCAGTGCGCCGCTTAGGACAGGGATGGAGGAAGAGACCCAGTACTTC.

This clonotype showed up just a few times. V usage is TRBV10-2 and J usage is TRBJ2-5; 16 bases agree with TRBD2. The CDR3 has 19 residues. CDR1 WSHSY and CDR2 SAAADI come from the germline V gene. Trimming cost V 4 bases and J 4 bases; bases outside gene matches: 12. The CDR3 region has the DNA TGCGCCAGCAGTGCCCGCCCGGGACTAGCGGGAGGGTGGGGAGAGACCCAGTACTTC. It codes for CASSARPGLAGGWGETQYF.